These T cell receptor beta chains were read from a single sample in a study of T cells in Graves' hyperthyroidism and ophthalmopathy. TCRdb fed the multiplex PCR reads into MiXCR, producing one record per CDR3 protein. The sample includes around 690,000 distinct CDR3 sequences, roughly 17% of them seen just once. Sequencing was done on a sample of blood. These receptors all come from a man aged 50 to 59 with Graves' hyperthyroidism. CDR3s include the opening cysteine and the closing phenylalanine or tryptophan. A D gene is named only where the DNA matches it firmly. The size of a clone is reported for some rows only, either as once, few or many, or as a class for expanded clones.

CASSLGAVLSTGELFF,TGTGCCAGCAGCTTGGGTGCGGTCTTGAGTACCGGGGAGCTGTTTTTT,TRBJ2-2,many,NA,TRBV5-5
CASSLAIAVGTDTQYF,TGTGCCAGCAGCTTGGCGATAGCGGTAGGCACAGATACGCAGTATTTT,TRBJ2-3,few,NA,TRBV5-5
CSVYGTGHETQYF,TGCAGCGTTTACGGGACAGGCCATGAGACCCAGTACTTC,TRBJ2-5,many,TRBD1,TRBV29-1
CASSLGVAGSTGELFF,TGTGCCAGCAGCTTAGGGGTAGCGGGATCCACCGGGGAGCTGTTTTTT,TRBJ2-2,few,TRBD2,TRBV7-6
CASSQNRGRYEQYF,TGCGCCAGCAGCCAAAACAGGGGGCGGTACGAGCAGTACTTC,TRBJ2-7,NA,TRBD1,TRBV4-1
CASSFGTAANLREQFF,TGTGCCAGCAGTTTTGGGACCGCGGCCAATCTTCGCGAGCAGTTCTTC,TRBJ2-1,many,NA,TRBV27
CASSPASGIPGQFF,TGTGCCAGCTCACCAGCTAGCGGGATCCCCGGGCAGTTCTTC,TRBJ2-1,NA,TRBD2,TRBV18
CASSPASSKNIQYF,TGTGCCAGCTCACCAGCCTCGTCCAAAAACATTCAGTACTTC,TRBJ2-4,many,NA,TRBV18
CAWSGTRDEQFF,TGTGCCTGGAGTGGCACCCGGGATGAGCAGTTCTTC,TRBJ2-1,few,NA,TRBV30
CASSEQGTHTDTQYF,TGCGCCAGCAGTGAGCAGGGCACACACACAGATACGCAGTATTTT,TRBJ2-3,few,NA,TRBV10-1
CASSPGQTNTEAFF,TGTGCCAGCAGTCCGGGACAGACGAACACTGAAGCTTTCTTT,TRBJ1-1,many,TRBD1,TRBV4-1
CASRRNTNTGELFF,TGTGCCAGCAGGAGGAATACGAACACCGGGGAGCTGTTTTTT,TRBJ2-2,many,NA,TRBV2
CASSYPDEQFF,TGTGCCAGCAGTTACCCGGATGAGCAGTTCTTC,TRBJ2-1,many,NA,TRBV6-2/TRBV6-3
CASKRSTASYEQYF,TGTGCCAGCAAGCGGTCCACCGCCTCCTACGAGCAGTACTTC,TRBJ2-7,NA,NA,TRBV6-1
CASSQLGSYEQYF,TGTGCCAGCAGCCAACTTGGATCCTACGAGCAGTACTTC,TRBJ2-7,NA,NA,TRBV14
CSARLPGVESGRTDTQYF,TGCAGTGCTAGATTACCCGGCGTCGAAAGCGGGAGAACAGATACGCAGTATTTT,TRBJ2-3,few,TRBD2,TRBV20-1
CASSVGQGGFDFSGANVLTF,TGTGCCAGCAGCGTGGGACAGGGAGGATTTGATTTCTCTGGGGCCAACGTCCTGACTTTC,TRBJ2-6,few,TRBD1,TRBV9
CAISENLGSGANVLTF,TGTGCCATCAGTGAGAATCTTGGCTCTGGGGCCAACGTCCTGACTTTC,TRBJ2-6,many,NA,TRBV10-3
CASSLNQGDEQFF,TGCGCCAGCAGCTTGAACCAGGGCGACGAGCAGTTCTTC,TRBJ2-1,many,NA,TRBV5-1
CASSRQGGYNEQFF,TGTGCCAGCAGCCGGCAGGGGGGCTACAATGAGCAGTTCTTC,TRBJ2-1,NA,NA,TRBV5-8
CASSGGVDREQFF,TGTGCCAGCAGTGGGGGAGTAGACAGAGAGCAGTTCTTC,TRBJ2-1,few,NA,TRBV11-2
CASSLGWRQGAGAFF,TGTGCCAGCAGTTTAGGGTGGAGACAGGGCGCTGGAGCTTTCTTT,TRBJ1-1,NA,TRBD1,TRBV27
CAISESTSGTDTQYF,TGTGCCATCAGTGAGTCGACTTCAGGCACAGATACGCAGTATTTT,TRBJ2-3,many,NA,TRBV10-3
CASSQVPGQYFNEQFF,TGTGCCAGCAGCCAAGTACCCGGACAGTATTTTAATGAGCAGTTCTTC,TRBJ2-1,NA,NA,TRBV14
CSARWGGDEKLFF,TGCAGTGCTAGATGGGGAGGGGATGAAAAACTGTTTTTT,TRBJ1-4,few,NA,TRBV20-1
CASSLSIGFKVYEQYF,TGCGCCAGCAGTTTATCGATTGGGTTTAAAGTCTACGAGCAGTACTTC,TRBJ2-7,NA,NA,TRBV27
CASSEYRRNSEETGELFF,TGTGCCAGCAGTGAATATCGAAGAAATTCTGAGGAAACCGGGGAGCTGTTTTTT,TRBJ2-2,NA,NA,TRBV25-1
CASSSFRGVSGNTIYF,TGTGCCAGCAGTAGTTTCCGGGGAGTTTCTGGAAACACCATATATTTT,TRBJ1-3,few,NA,TRBV28
CASSLSSGQGYEQYF,TGTGCCAGCAGTTTATCGAGTGGTCAGGGCTACGAGCAGTACTTC,TRBJ2-7,NA,NA,TRBV27
CASHLGGNNEQFF,TGCGCCAGCCATCTGGGGGGCAACAATGAGCAGTTCTTC,TRBJ2-1,few,NA,TRBV5-1
CSANFNSAGYTF,TGCAGTGCTAACTTTAATTCGGCCGGCTACACCTTC,TRBJ1-2,many,NA,TRBV20-1
CATRGTGNTIYF,TGTGCCACCCGAGGGACTGGAAACACCATATATTTT,TRBJ1-3,few,NA,TRBV24-1
CSAMDETNTGELFF,TGCAGTGCTATGGACGAGACGAACACCGGGGAGCTGTTTTTT,TRBJ2-2,NA,NA,TRBV20-1
CASSSGQITYGYTF,TGTGCCAGCAGCTCCGGACAGATCACCTATGGCTACACCTTC,TRBJ1-2,many,NA,TRBV7-2
CSARVSGAGSNQPQHF,TGCAGTGCTAGAGTTTCGGGGGCTGGGAGCAATCAGCCCCAGCATTTT,TRBJ1-5,few,NA,TRBV20-1
CSARRPSGGYNEQFF,TGCAGTGCTAGAAGGCCTAGCGGGGGTTACAATGAGCAGTTCTTC,TRBJ2-1,NA,TRBD2,TRBV20-1
CASRARGWGYGYTF,TGTGCCAGCAGGGCACGCGGCTGGGGCTATGGCTACACCTTC,TRBJ1-2,many,NA,TRBV6-1
CSAGGRASDTQYF,TGCAGTGCCGGCGGGAGGGCGTCAGATACGCAGTATTTT,TRBJ2-3,NA,TRBD2,TRBV20-1
CASSLSTGPGTDTQYF,TGTGCCAGCAGCCTATCGACAGGACCGGGCACAGATACGCAGTATTTT,TRBJ2-3,many,NA,TRBV2
CASSPGPYQPQHF,TGTGCCAGCAGCCCGGGACCATATCAGCCCCAGCATTTT,TRBJ1-5,NA,NA,TRBV7-8
CASSPLGVEDEQYF,TGTGCCAGCAGTCCCCTCGGGGTCGAGGACGAGCAGTACTTC,TRBJ2-7,many,NA,TRBV28
CASSPRGTGGVSAFF,TGTGCCAGCAGTCCGAGGGGGACAGGGGGAGTATCAGCTTTCTTT,TRBJ1-1,many,TRBD1,TRBV28
CASSPGTGQETQYF,TGTGCCAGCAGCCCCGGGACAGGACAAGAGACCCAGTACTTC,TRBJ2-5,many,TRBD1,TRBV5-1
CASSPATSGISNTQYF,TGTGCCAGCAGTCCCGCTACTAGCGGTATCTCGAATACGCAGTATTTT,TRBJ2-3,NA,TRBD2,TRBV5-4
CASSPAAGLEQYF,TGTGCCAGCTCACCAGCGGCAGGGCTAGAGCAGTACTTC,TRBJ2-7,many,NA,TRBV18